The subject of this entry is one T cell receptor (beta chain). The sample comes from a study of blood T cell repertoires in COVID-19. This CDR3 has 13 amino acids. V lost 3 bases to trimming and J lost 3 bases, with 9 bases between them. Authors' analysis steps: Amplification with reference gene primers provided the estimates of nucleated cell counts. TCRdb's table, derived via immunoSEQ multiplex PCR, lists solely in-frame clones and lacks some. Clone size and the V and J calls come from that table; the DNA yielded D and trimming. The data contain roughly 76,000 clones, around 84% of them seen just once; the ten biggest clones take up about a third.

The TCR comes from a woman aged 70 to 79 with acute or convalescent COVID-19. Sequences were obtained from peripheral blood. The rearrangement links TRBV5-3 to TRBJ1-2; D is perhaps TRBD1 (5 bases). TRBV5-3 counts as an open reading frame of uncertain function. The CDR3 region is CARSSGADYGYTF. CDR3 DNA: TGTGCCAGAAGCTCTGGGGCCGACTATGGCTACACCTTC.